This TCR beta chain was identified during a study of early T cells in non-severe SARS-CoV-2 infection. This CDR3 spans 14 amino acids. Per germline, CDR1 SGHDT and CDR2 YYEEEE. V dropped 0 bases and J dropped 0 bases, with 7 bases sitting between them. Researchers tagged individual cDNA molecules with unique molecular identifiers. TCRdb re-analysed the 5' RACE reads in MiXCR, keeping a single row per CDR3 protein. The sample lists 120,000 or so distinct CDR3 sequences, 10% to 15% occurring once. The source was whole blood, collected at baseline. V gene TRBV5-6 combines with J gene TRBJ2-7; unclear D gene. The TCR comes from an adult who was a healthcare worker with PCR-confirmed SARS-CoV-2 infection or an uninfected control (not recorded which). The CDR3 region has the DNA TGTGCCAGCAGCTTGGGTGGATTCTCCTACGAGCAGTACTTC. Translating it yields CASSLGGFSYEQYF.